What follows describes a single T cell receptor (beta chain). The antigen remains unidentified. The data are from a study of T cell repertoires in cytomegalovirus infection. Study-wide context: Peptides in the study included HLA-C-restricted and HLA-B-restricted CMV epitopes.

TCRdb called the reads again in MiXCR, with one record for every CDR3 protein. Of 600,000 to 700,000 distinct CDR3 sequences in the sample, around 32% were seen once. Study-level findings and limits: Carriage of CMV together with the relevant HLA was identifiable through cumulative public TCR beta family frequency.

This TCR was sampled from a human donor in good health (CMV status not recorded). Some clones in this sample may be carry-over from other donors' samples. This sample comprised cultured PBMCs, obtained from culture after CMV antigen stimulation.

The CDR3: CASSLGGGTIYF. CDR3 DNA: TGTGCCAGCAGTTTAGGTGGTGGCACCATATATTTT. This chain joins TRBV12-3 or TRBV12-4 and TRBJ1-3; D not resolved. Deletions cut 1 base from V and 9 bases from J, with 7 bases between. The CDR3 consists of 12 residues.